The entry that follows covers one T cell receptor (beta chain) sequence. This CDR3 has 14 residues. From germline, CDR1 is SQVTM and CDR2 ANQGSEA. V was trimmed by 7 bases and J by 0 bases, leaving 13 bases between them. The sample belongs to a study of CD8+ T cells in alopecia areata. Extracted RNA was reverse transcribed into cDNA, the sequencing template. Only in-frame clones appear in the TCRdb table, and some are missing; sequencing was by immunoSEQ multiplex PCR. The table records roughly 250,000 clones, 67% of them present only once. This TCR was recovered from a human donor with alopecia areata. The chain recombines TRBV29-1 with TRBJ2-1; D is undetermined. Sequencing was performed on CD4+ T cells sorted from blood, taken at week 0. Here the CDR3 DNA reads TGCAGCGACCTACACCAGAGCTCCTACAATGAGCAGTTCTTC. It is translated as CSDLHQSSYNEQFF.